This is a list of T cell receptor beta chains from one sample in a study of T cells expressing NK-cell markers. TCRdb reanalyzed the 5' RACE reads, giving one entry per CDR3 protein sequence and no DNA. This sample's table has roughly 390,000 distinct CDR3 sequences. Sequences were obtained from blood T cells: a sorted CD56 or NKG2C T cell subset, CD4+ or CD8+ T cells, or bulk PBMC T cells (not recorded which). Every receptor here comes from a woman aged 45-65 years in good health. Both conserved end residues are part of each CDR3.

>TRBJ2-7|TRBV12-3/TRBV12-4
CASSWGLFYEQYF
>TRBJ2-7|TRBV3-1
CASSPRTGHGYEQYF
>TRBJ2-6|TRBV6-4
CASSDSKGGSGANVLTF
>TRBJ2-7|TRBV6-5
CASMVTMGEQYF
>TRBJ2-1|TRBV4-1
CASSQVGGVSYNEQFF
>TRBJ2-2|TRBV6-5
CASSIRANTGELFF
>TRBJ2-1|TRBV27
CASSFSGTGSLADSYNEQFF
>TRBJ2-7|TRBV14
CASSQRGTYEQYF
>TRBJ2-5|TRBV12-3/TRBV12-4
CASSPLEYRDTKETQYF
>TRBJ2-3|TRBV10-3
CAISETEHRGTDTQYF
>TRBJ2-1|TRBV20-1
CSATLLAGGPGNEQFF
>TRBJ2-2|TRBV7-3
CASSPKRERFTGELFF
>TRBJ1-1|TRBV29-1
CSVSLTGKGRTEAFF